A single sample gave rise to the 13 T cell receptor beta chains below, sequenced in a study of blood T cell repertoires in COVID-19. The protocol was immunoSEQ multiplex PCR, while the TCRdb copy is restricted to in-frame clones and leaves out a portion. The sample gives roughly 100,000 clones, about four fifths of which show up once; less than 20% is in the top ten. Sequencing was carried out using peripheral blood. Receptors originate from an elderly woman with active or convalescent COVID-19.

The chain recombines TRBV19 with TRBJ2-3; TRBD2 aligns across 9 bases. J was trimmed by 0 bases and V by 6 bases; bases with no gene match: 4. Looked up from germline, CDR1 is LNHDA and CDR2 is SQIVND (reference sequence). The CDR3 covers 15 residues. Here the CDR3 reads CASRPSGASTDTQYF. Written as DNA, the CDR3 is TGTGCCAGTAGACCTAGCGGGGCTAGCACAGATACGCAGTATTTT.

The V gene is TRBV5-5, the J gene TRBJ2-1; D is possibly TRBD2 (7 bases). V shed 7 bases and J shed 8 bases, with 25 bases lying between them. The CDR3 is 16 amino acids. The germline CDR1 and CDR2 sequences are SGHKS and YYEKEE (reference sequence). CDR3 nucleotide sequence: TGTGCCAGCTCCTTCCTTGTCGGGGGGCGAGGCGATGAGCAGTTCTTC. Its translation is CASSFLVGGRGDEQFF.

This clone has a handful of counts. This chain uses TRBV13 with TRBJ2-3, with TRBD1 matching over 7 bases. The CDR3 spans 15 residues. Germline V CDR1 and CDR2: PRHDT, FYEKMQ (reference sequence). V gave up 7 bases and J gave up 7 bases; unmatched junction bases: 14. The CDR3 DNA sequence: TGTGCCAGCAACCTCCGACAGGGCCGTCTTAATACGCAGTATTTT. This encodes CASNLRQGRLNTQYF.

The chain recombines TRBV2 with TRBJ2-5, with 10 bases aligning to TRBD2. This CDR3 has 16 residues. Germline-derived CDR1 and CDR2 are SNHLY and FYNNEI. V lost 5 bases and J lost 4; bases outside the gene matches: 10. The CDR3 here is CASSWSSGSLGETQYF. DNA for the CDR3: TGTGCCAGCAGTTGGTCTAGCGGGAGTTTGGGAGAGACCCAGTACTTC. Complete variable domain (other parts from reference TRBV2 and TRBJ2-5): EPEVTQTPSHQVTQMGQEVILRCVPISNHLYFYWYRQILGQKVEFLVSFYNNEISEKSEIFDDQFSVERPDGSNFTLKIRSTKLEDSAMYFCASSWSSGSLGETQYFGPGTRLLVL.

The CDR3 DNA reads TGTGCCAGTAGGGGGACACAGGTGAACACTGAAGCTTTCTTT. This codes for CASRGTQVNTEAFF. The chain recombines TRBV19 with TRBJ1-1; tentative D call: TRBD1 (6 bases). Germline V gene sequence: CDR1 LNHDA, CDR2 SQIVND (reference sequence). This CDR3 region has 14 residues. V shed 6 bases and J shed 0 bases, with 11 bases lying between them.

The genes are TRBV2 and TRBJ2-1; possibly TRBD1 for D (6 bases). Between the trimmed V and J ends, which lost 5 bases and 2 bases, there was a span of 10 bases. The CDR3 is made up of 14 amino acids. Germline V gene sequence: CDR1 SNHLY, CDR2 FYNNEI. The chain's CDR3 is CASSSDSPYNEQFF. The CDR3, as DNA: TGTGCCAGCAGTTCGGACAGCCCCTACAATGAGCAGTTCTTC.

V is TRBV19 and J is TRBJ2-3, with 7 bases fitting TRBD2. V shed 6 bases, J shed 4 bases, and the junction held 1 base outside the gene matches. The CDR3 extends over 12 amino acids. From germline, CDR1 is LNHDA and CDR2 SQIVND (reference sequence). The CDR3 region has the DNA TGTGCCAGTAGCGGGAGGTCAGATACGCAGTATTTT. This encodes CASSGRSDTQYF.

The CDR3 region is CASSARTGAEAFF. CDR3 nucleotide sequence: TGTGCCAGTAGTGCCCGGACAGGGGCTGAAGCTTTCTTT. V is TRBV19 and J is TRBJ1-1, with 9 bases identical to TRBD1. The germline V gene encodes CDR1 LNHDA and CDR2 SQIVND (reference sequence). J was trimmed by 6 bases and V by 5 bases; bases with no gene match: 4. The CDR3 covers 13 residues.

The chain recombines TRBV11-2 with TRBJ2-7; D gene ambiguous. The V gene's germline CDR1 is SGHAT and CDR2 FQNNGV. Trimming took off 0 bases at V and 0 bases at J, with 6 bases between the two ends. The CDR3 has 14 residues. The CDR3 bases are TGTGCCAGCAGCTTAGACGCGGTCTCCTACGAGCAGTACTTC. Translating gives CASSLDAVSYEQYF.

The V and J genes are TRBV9 and TRBJ2-1; the D gene is possibly TRBD2 (7 bases). The V and J ends lost 4 bases and 12 bases respectively, with 23 bases between them. CDR1 SGDLS and CDR2 YYNGEE come from the germline V gene. This CDR3 is built from 15 residues. CDR3 in DNA: TGTGCCAGCAGCCCTCGAGCGGGACAAGGTCCCGGGCAGTTCTTC. This translates into CASSPRAGQGPGQFF.

This rearrangement joins TRBV6-2 or TRBV6-3 to TRBJ1-4; 7 bases agree with TRBD1. Germline lookup yields CDR1 MNHEY and CDR2 SVGEGT. CDR3 length equals 17 residues. After removal of 3 bases from V and 6 bases from J, the junction contained 13 bases not matched to a gene. The CDR3 reads CASSYESGRQGDEKLFF. The CDR3 DNA is TGTGCCAGCAGTTATGAGAGCGGACGACAGGGAGATGAAAAACTGTTTTTT.

The chain has TRBV4-1 and TRBJ1-1, with D possibly TRBD1 on 5 matching bases. V was shortened by 0 bases and J by 1 base, with 12 bases between the two germline ends. The germline V gene has CDR1 MGHRA and CDR2 YSYEKL. This CDR3 is built from 16 residues. The CDR3 region has the DNA TGCGCCAGCAGCCAAGATCCCGGTGGGGCGAACACTGAAGCTTTCTTT. Translated: CASSQDPGGANTEAFF.

The J gene is TRBJ1-1, the V gene TRBV4-2; D ambiguous. The CDR3 contains 14 residues. From germline, CDR1 is LGHNA and CDR2 YNFKEQ. Trimming took off 4 bases at V and 4 bases at J, with 13 bases between the two ends. CDR3 in DNA: TGTGCCAGCAGCCCACGCACGGCGGGCACTGAAGCTTTCTTT. Translation gives CASSPRTAGTEAFF.